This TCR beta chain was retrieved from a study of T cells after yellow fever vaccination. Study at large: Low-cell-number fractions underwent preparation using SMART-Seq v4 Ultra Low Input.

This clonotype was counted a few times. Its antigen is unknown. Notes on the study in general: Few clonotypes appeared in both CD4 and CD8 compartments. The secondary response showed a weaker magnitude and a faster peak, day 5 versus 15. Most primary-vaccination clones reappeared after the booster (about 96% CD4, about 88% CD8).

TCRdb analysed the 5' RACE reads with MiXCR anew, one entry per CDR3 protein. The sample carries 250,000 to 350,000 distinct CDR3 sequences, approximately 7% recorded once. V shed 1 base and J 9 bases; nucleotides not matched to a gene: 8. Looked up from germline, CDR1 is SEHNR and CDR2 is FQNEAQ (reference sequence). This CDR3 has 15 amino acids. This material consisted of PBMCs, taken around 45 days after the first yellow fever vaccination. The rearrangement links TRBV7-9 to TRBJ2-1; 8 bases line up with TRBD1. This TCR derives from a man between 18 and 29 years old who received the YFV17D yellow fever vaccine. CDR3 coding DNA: TGTGCCAGCAGCTTAGACGACAGGGGATTCGGTGAGCAGTTCTTC. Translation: CASSLDDRGFGEQFF.